The 30 T cell receptor beta chains below were found in one sample sequenced in a study of blood T cell repertoires in COVID-19 (dated by TCRdb to between 2020 and 2021). Library preparation employed the immunoSEQ multiplex PCR assay. TCRdb holds this immuneACCESS table with in-frame rearrangements only. Some clones are missing; in checked studies, unresolved V genes explain under half, and the rest has no known cause. The sample profile shows roughly 370,000 clones; approximately 90% of them were found once. The leading ten clones occupy around 9.3% of the sample. Sequencing was performed on PBMCs or T cells enriched from blood (not recorded which). The receptor source for this set is a woman between 45 and 65 years old who had recovered from COVID-19.

V and J are TRBV4-2 and TRBJ1-2; 10 nucleotides line up with TRBD1. CDR3 size: 17 residues. V lost 3 bases, J lost 3 bases, and 10 bases stayed unmatched. Germline V gives CDR1 LGHNA, CDR2 YNFKEQ. CDR3 nucleotides: TGTGCCAGCAGCCACCCGACAGGGGGCGGCTTCCACTATGGCTACACCTTC. It is translated as CASSHPTGGGFHYGYTF.

CDR3 region: CAWSLRVRAFF. The DNA for the CDR3 is TGTGCCTGGAGTTTGAGGGTTCGAGCTTTCTTT. The chain recombines TRBV30 with TRBJ1-1; D gene uncertain. CDR3 size: 11 residues. V dropped 2 bases and J dropped 10 bases, with 11 bases sitting between them. Germline-derived CDR1 and CDR2 are GTSNPN and SVGIG (reference sequence).

J is TRBJ1-2 and V is TRBV29-1; TRBD1 might be the D (5 bases). The CDR3 loop spans 12 amino acids. V lost 3 bases to trimming and J lost 6 bases, with 11 bases between them. Germline CDR1 and CDR2: SQVTM and ANQGSEA. CDR3 sequence reads: CSVDSGGDGYTF. CDR3 in DNA: TGCAGCGTTGATAGCGGGGGAGATGGCTACACCTTC.

With regard to this clone: Additional DNA sequences in this sample encode the identical CDR3. V gene TRBV30 combines with J gene TRBJ1-5; D unresolved. CDR3 length equals 12 residues. V was pared by 0 bases and J by 7 bases, with 7 bases between. Germline CDR1 reads GTSNPN; CDR2 reads SVGIG (reference sequence). The CDR3 loop is CAWSVPGQPQHF. The CDR3, as DNA: TGTGCCTGGAGTGTACCGGGACAGCCCCAGCATTTT. The full variable domain, rest sourced from reference TRBV30 and TRBJ1-5, is SQTIHQWPATLVQPVGSPLSLECTVEGTSNPNLYWYRQAAGRGLQLLFYSVGIGQISSEVPQNLSASRPQDRQFILSSKKLLLSDSGFYLCAWSVPGQPQHFGDGTRLSIL.

This rearrangement joins TRBV10-3 to TRBJ2-7; possible D gene TRBD1, 6 bases. V was pared by 8 bases and J by 4 bases, with 18 bases between. Germline values: CDR1 ENHRY, CDR2 SYGVKD. There are 14 residues in the CDR3. The CDR3: CAICETGKRYEQYF. The CDR3 bases are TGTGCCATCTGCGAGACAGGAAAACGATACGAGCAGTACTTC.

The chain combines TRBV25-1 with TRBJ2-7; 7 bases map to TRBD1. There are 14 residues in the CDR3. The ends lost 2 bases at V and 3 bases at J; junction bases unmatched: 4. Germline V lookup: CDR1 MGHDK, CDR2 SYGVNS. In DNA, the CDR3 is TGTGCCAGCAGTGAAGGGACAGTCAACTACGAGCAGTACTTC. The encoded protein is CASSEGTVNYEQYF.

The gene calls are TRBV7-9 and TRBJ1-2; D gene ambiguous. Germline CDR1 and CDR2: SEHNR and FQNEAQ (reference sequence). The CDR3 has 14 residues. V lost 4 bases and J lost 7, with 16 bases in between. The CDR3 reads CASSSGGPRGGYTF. Written as DNA, the CDR3 is TGTGCCAGCAGCTCCGGTGGACCCCGGGGTGGCTACACCTTC.

This clone has a handful of counts. This chain connects TRBV7-2 to TRBJ1-1; unclear D gene. CDR1 SGHTA and CDR2 FQGNSA come from the germline V gene. The CDR3 is made up of 13 amino acids. The ends were cut back, 1 base at V and 5 bases at J, with 8 bases in the middle. CDR3 protein: CASSLVAGTEAFF. CDR3 nucleotides: TGTGCCAGCAGCTTAGTCGCGGGGACTGAAGCTTTCTTT.

J is TRBJ2-7 and V is TRBV30; TRBD1 aligns across 10 bases. The V segment lost 3 bases and the J segment 6 bases; nucleotides outside the gene matches: 5. Germline V gives CDR1 GTSNPN, CDR2 SVGIG (reference sequence). The CDR3 covers 13 residues. The CDR3 reads CAWSEGTGAEQYF. The CDR3 coding sequence is TGTGCCTGGAGCGAAGGGACAGGGGCCGAGCAGTACTTC.

DNA for the CDR3: TGTGCCAGCAGCGTGGGACAGGGAAAGTTGGGCGATGAAAAACTGTTTTTT. The encoded protein is CASSVGQGKLGDEKLFF. V and J are TRBV9 and TRBJ1-4, with 9 positions matching TRBD1. V lost 2 bases, J lost 6 bases, and 11 bases stayed unmatched. Germline loops: CDR1 SGDLS, CDR2 YYNGEE. The CDR3 runs to 17 residues.

This chain uses TRBV7-2 with TRBJ1-1; the D gene is possibly TRBD1 (5 bases). Germline CDR1 reads SGHTA; CDR2 reads FQGNSA. The CDR3 sequence is 14 residues long. Trimming stripped 4 bases from V and 2 bases from J, with 11 bases between. CDR3 coding DNA: TGTGCCAGCAGCTCCCGAACAGGAAACACTGAAGCTTTCTTT. Encoded protein: CASSSRTGNTEAFF.

V and J are TRBV6-5 and TRBJ1-6; D might be TRBD1 (6 bases). The CDR3 consists of 13 residues. Germline CDR1 reads MNHEY; CDR2 reads SVGAGI. V was shortened by 10 bases and J by 5 bases, with 12 bases between the two germline ends. The chain's CDR3 is CATGRDNNSPLHF. CDR3 bases: TGTGCCACAGGTCGGGACAATAATTCACCCCTCCACTTT.

J is TRBJ1-1 and V is TRBV16, with D possibly being TRBD1 (6 bases). CDR1 KGHSY and CDR2 FQNENV come from the germline V gene. Trimming took off 7 bases at V and 1 base at J, with 10 bases between the two ends. The length of the CDR3 is 13 residues. The CDR3 nucleotides read TGTGCCAGCACCCTGGACAGGAACACTGAAGCTTTCTTT. Its protein product is CASTLDRNTEAFF.

The V call is TRBV30, the J call TRBJ1-2; 8 nucleotides match TRBD1. CDR3 length: 14 residues. Germline CDR1 GTSNPN, CDR2 SVGIG (reference sequence). Germline trimming cut 6 bases from V and 8 bases from J; bases unmatched to any gene: 14. The CDR3 DNA reads as TGTGCCTGCCTCACACGGACAGGGAAGGGGGGCTACACCTTC. It codes for CACLTRTGKGGYTF.

The rearrangement joins TRBV7-6 to TRBJ2-2; the D gene is possibly TRBD1 (5 bases). This CDR3 region has 14 residues. The V gene lost 3 bases and the J gene lost 4 bases, with 9 bases spanning the gap. Looked up from germline, CDR1 is SGHVS and CDR2 is FNYEAQ. The DNA for the CDR3 is TGTGCCAGCAGCTTGGACATGGGCACCGGGGAGCTGTTTTTT. Its protein product is CASSLDMGTGELFF.

The chain links TRBV28 to TRBJ1-6, with D perhaps matching TRBD1 (6 bases). The CDR3 is 15 residues long. Germline CDR1 MDHEN, CDR2 SYDVKM. With 7 bases removed from V and 5 bases from J, the gap between germline ends came to 15 bases. This chain's CDR3 is CASISGGANNSPLHF. The CDR3 region has the DNA TGTGCCAGCATCTCGGGGGGGGCGAATAATTCACCCCTCCACTTT.

J is TRBJ2-5 and V is TRBV19, with TRBD1 matching over 8 bases. The ends lost 4 bases at V and 4 bases at J; junction bases unmatched: 5. Germline values: CDR1 LNHDA, CDR2 SQIVND (reference sequence). This CDR3 has 14 amino acids. The CDR3 region has the DNA TGTGCCAGTAGTACAGGGGGCCCACGAGAGACCCAGTACTTC. It yields the protein CASSTGGPRETQYF.

This sequence joins TRBV25-1 and TRBJ1-2; D gene ambiguous. The CDR3 has 14 residues. CDR1 and CDR2 (germline): MGHDK, SYGVNS. The V gene lost 3 bases and the J gene lost 2 bases, with 10 bases spanning the gap. This CDR3 reads CASSDPVLNYGYTF. The CDR3 DNA is TGTGCCAGCAGTGATCCGGTGTTGAACTATGGCTACACCTTC.

The CDR3 spells CATSDSRTPNYGYTF. As DNA, the CDR3 is TGTGCCACCAGCGACTCCCGAACTCCTAACTATGGCTACACCTTC. The chain carries TRBV24-1 and TRBJ1-2; no reliable D call. Looked up from germline, CDR1 is KGHDR and CDR2 is SFDVKD. The CDR3 runs to 15 residues. V shed 7 bases and J shed 0 bases, with 14 bases lying between them.

V usage is TRBV12-3 or TRBV12-4 and J usage is TRBJ2-1; no clear D gene. This CDR3 spans 13 amino acids. V lost 5 bases and J 5 bases, leaving 10 bases between the germline ends. The CDR3 DNA is TGTGCCAGCAGTAGAACCACAAACAATGAGCAGTTCTTC. It encodes CASSRTTNNEQFF.

This sequence joins TRBV12-3 or TRBV12-4 and TRBJ1-1, with D perhaps matching TRBD1 (6 bases). CDR3 length equals 13 residues. V lost 8 bases to trimming and J lost 10 bases, with 20 bases between them. CDR3 amino acids: CASSPSGATRAFF. CDR3 sequence (DNA): TGTGCCAGCTCGCCTTCAGGGGCCACTAGAGCTTTCTTT.

J is TRBJ2-5 and V is TRBV30, with a weak D call TRBD1 (6 bases). This CDR3 region has 13 residues. Looked up from germline, CDR1 is GTSNPN and CDR2 is SVGIG (reference sequence). Trimming took 2 bases from V and 9 from J, leaving 16 bases between them. The CDR3 nucleotides are TGTGCCTGGAGTACCGGCCTATCAGGGGCCCAGTACTTC. It specifies CAWSTGLSGAQYF.

The table lists this clone with a few counts. V usage is TRBV27 and J usage is TRBJ1-6; perhaps TRBD1 as D (6 bases). Trimming removed 6 bases at V and 0 bases at J, with 15 bases between. CDR1 and CDR2 (germline): MNHEY, SMNVEV (reference sequence). The CDR3 extends over 17 amino acids. The chain's CDR3 is CASRLQGRGSYNSPLHF. In nucleotides, the CDR3 is TGTGCCAGCAGGCTACAGGGTCGAGGCTCCTATAATTCACCCCTCCACTTT.

This chain links TRBV14 with TRBJ1-1; 7 nucleotides agree with TRBD1. The V and J ends lost 4 bases and 8 bases, in that order; junction bases with no gene match: 7. Germline CDR1 SGHDN, CDR2 FVKESK. This CDR3 has 13 amino acids. CDR3 DNA sequence: TGTGCCAGCAGCCTCCAGAACAGGGGAGAAGCTTTCTTT. Protein product: CASSLQNRGEAFF.

This clone is a singleton in its sample. The CDR3, as DNA: TGTGCCAGCAGTTCAGGGGTTTGGGATCAGCCCCAGCATTTT. This codes for CASSSGVWDQPQHF. The chain joins TRBV11-2 to TRBJ1-5; a possible D gene is TRBD1 (6 bases). Trimming left V 6 bases short and J 5 bases short, with 14 bases between. Germline CDR1 reads SGHAT; CDR2 reads FQNNGV. The length of the CDR3 is 14 residues. Based on the CDR3 plus reference TRBV11-2 and TRBJ1-5, the full variable domain is EAGVAQSPRYKIIEKRQSVAFWCNPISGHATLYWYQQILGQGPKLLIQFQNNGVVDDSQLPKDRFSAERLKGVDSTLKIQPAKLEDSAVYLCASSSGVWDQPQHFGDGTRLSIL.

The chain uses TRBV30 and TRBJ1-2; D is perhaps TRBD1 (6 bases). The V gene lost 0 bases and the J gene lost 4 bases, with 9 bases spanning the gap. Germline-derived CDR1 and CDR2 are GTSNPN and SVGIG (reference sequence). The CDR3 has 13 amino acids. CDR3 protein: CAWSVLQGYGYTF. CDR3 bases: TGTGCCTGGAGTGTACTACAGGGCTATGGCTACACCTTC.

This clone was seen a handful of times. The chain has TRBV7-8 and TRBJ2-2; TRBD2 matches at 10 bases. The CDR3 has 16 amino acids. Losses at the gene ends were 6 bases for V and 6 bases for J; bases not matched to a gene: 10. Looked up from germline, CDR1 is SGHVS and CDR2 is FQNEAQ. The CDR3 DNA sequence: TGTGCCAGCAGATCCGGTAGCGGGGGGACCTCCGGGGAGCTGTTTTTT. It is translated as CASRSGSGGTSGELFF.

This clone was recorded once. The chain uses TRBV2 and TRBJ2-5, with 10 bases aligning to TRBD1. The germline gives CDR1 SNHLY, CDR2 FYNNEI. Trimming at V came to 6 bases and at J to 2 bases, leaving 3 bases not matched to a gene. The CDR3 covers 14 residues. The CDR3: CASRRTGGQETQYF. CDR3 bases: TGTGCCAGCAGACGGACAGGGGGGCAAGAGACCCAGTACTTC.

The chain combines TRBV29-1 with TRBJ2-5, with D unclear. In germline, CDR1 is SQVTM, CDR2 ANQGSEA. V was pared by 6 bases and J by 3 bases, with 5 bases between. The CDR3 contains 10 residues. CDR3 residues: CSVSEETQYF. CDR3 sequence (DNA): TGCAGCGTCTCGGAAGAGACCCAGTACTTC.

This clone occurred a few times. The chain employs TRBV28 and TRBJ1-5, with D unresolved. V dropped 8 bases and J dropped 1 base, with 9 bases sitting between them. Germline V gene data show CDR1 as MDHEN and CDR2 as SYDVKM. The CDR3 spans 13 residues. The CDR3 loop is CASGPSSNQPQHF. The CDR3, as DNA: TGTGCCAGCGGGCCTTCGAGCAATCAGCCCCAGCATTTT.